This T cell receptor beta chain was profiled in a study of shared clonotypes between healthy human individuals. This CDR3 region has 15 residues. Germline-derived CDR1 and CDR2 are SGHNT and YENEEA. V lost 3 bases and J lost 5; bases outside the gene matches: 5. Measured with immunoSEQ multiplex PCR; TCRdb has only the in-frame clones, and not every one. The sample lists about 960,000 clones, about three quarters occurring once. This clonotype originated in a man between 18 and 35 years old in good health. This sequence joins TRBV11-3 and TRBJ2-7; 12 bases line up with TRBD2. Material: memory CD4+ T cells sorted from blood. The subset is: CD45RA-negative fraction. The DNA of the CDR3 is TGTGCCAGCAGCTTGGGGACTAGCGGGTCCCACGAGCAGTACTTC. This encodes CASSLGTSGSHEQYF.